The 8 T cell receptor beta chains in this list originate from one sample, sequenced in a study of PD-1 blockade in classical Hodgkin lymphoma. As for time point: cycle 4 day 1 (C4D1), after 6 weeks of nivolumab. With no exception, relapse followed autologous stem cell transplantation in all patients, and brentuximab vedotin exposure varied. Sequencing used immunoSEQ multiplex PCR; TCRdb keeps in-frame clones, though not all of them. The top ten clones hold around 3.7% of a sample with about 33,000 clones, around 74% of them seen once. The sequencing here drew on peripheral blood mononuclear cells (PBMCs), taken before the fourth cycle of nivolumab. These receptors originate from a human donor with classical Hodgkin lymphoma.

The chain is built from TRBV25-1 and TRBJ2-3; D call uncertain. V was pared by 0 bases and J by 4 bases, with 8 bases between. CDR1 is MGHDK, CDR2 SYGVNS, per germline. CDR3 size: 14 residues. The CDR3 loop reads CASSEYLKSDTQYF. Here the CDR3 DNA reads TGTGCCAGCAGTGAATATTTAAAGTCAGATACGCAGTATTTT.

The chain carries TRBV19 and TRBJ2-6; TRBD1 agrees at 11 bases. Germline V gene lookup returns CDR1 LNHDA and CDR2 SQIVND (reference sequence). V shed 6 bases, J shed 4 bases, and the junction held 5 bases outside the gene matches. The CDR3 covers 16 residues. The CDR3 spells CASRDRGRQGANVLTF. CDR3 nucleotide sequence: TGTGCCAGTAGGGACAGGGGGCGACAGGGGGCCAACGTCCTGACTTTC.

This clone showed up just once. V gene TRBV5-1 combines with J gene TRBJ2-1; D not resolved. Germline CDR1 reads SGHRS; CDR2 reads YFSETQ. V lost 1 base to trimming and J lost 7 bases, with 15 bases between them. CDR3 size: 15 residues. DNA for the CDR3: TGCGCCAGCAGCTTGAGGATTAAGGTTGTAAATGAGCAGTTCTTC. This sequence encodes CASSLRIKVVNEQFF.

The chain is built from TRBV18 and TRBJ2-5; no clear D. The CDR3 totals 13 residues. Trimming took off 4 bases at V and 4 bases at J, with 10 bases between the two ends. Germline V gene sequence: CDR1 KGHSH, CDR2 LQKENI. Here the CDR3 reads CASSLPGTETQYF. The CDR3 DNA reads TGTGCCAGCTCACTTCCGGGTACAGAGACCCAGTACTTC.

CDR3 DNA sequence: TGTGCCAGCAGTGAAGCTCGCGGGAGGATGGCAGATACGCAGTATTTT. Translated: CASSEARGRMADTQYF. The chain recombines TRBV2 with TRBJ2-3, with 8 bases fitting TRBD2. V was clipped by 0 bases and J by 4 bases; unmatched bases: 6. CDR3 length: 16 residues. The germline V gene has CDR1 SNHLY and CDR2 FYNNEI. Using reference TRBV2 and TRBJ2-3 for the parts outside the CDR3, the full variable domain is EPEVTQTPSHQVTQMGQEVILRCVPISNHLYFYWYRQILGQKVEFLVSFYNNEISEKSEIFDDQFSVERPDGSNFTLKIRSTKLEDSAMYFCASSEARGRMADTQYFGPGTRLTVL.

The chain combines TRBV28 with TRBJ2-7, with D possibly being TRBD1 or TRBD2 (6 bases each). V was pared by 8 bases and J by 4 bases, with 18 bases between. Germline V gene lookup returns CDR1 MDHEN and CDR2 SYDVKM. This CDR3 has 14 amino acids. CDR3 nucleotides: TGTGCCAGCGGGGGAGGACAGCTGCGTTACGAGCAGTACTTC. Residues: CASGGGQLRYEQYF.

The chain's CDR3 is CATKSATKGPLNEQYF. The CDR3 DNA is TGTGCCACTAAGTCGGCAACCAAAGGTCCTTTAAACGAGCAGTACTTC. The rearrangement links TRBV19 to TRBJ2-7; D gene unclear. The V and J ends lost 10 bases and 5 bases respectively, with 27 bases between them. The germline V gene encodes CDR1 LNHDA and CDR2 SQIVND (reference sequence). The length of the CDR3 is 16 residues.

The rearrangement uses TRBV29-1 and TRBJ2-3, with 12 bases identical to TRBD2. The CDR3 contains 14 residues. V gave up 6 bases and J gave up 5 bases; unmatched junction bases: 6. The V gene's germline CDR1 is SQVTM and CDR2 ANQGSEA. CDR3 DNA: TGCAGCGTCGCTAGCGGGAGGGCCAAAGATACGCAGTATTTT. Protein sequence: CSVASGRAKDTQYF.